Below, 21 T cell receptor beta chains from the same sample are listed, as sequenced in a study of blood T cell repertoires in COVID-19. Profiling relied on immunoSEQ multiplex PCR, and the TCRdb table lists in-frame clones only, not all of them. The sample yields about 120,000 clones, roughly 88% seen once. The sequenced sample consisted of peripheral blood. These receptors originate from a woman aged 80 or over with acute or convalescent COVID-19.

The chain uses TRBV7-3 and TRBJ2-3, with 12 bases lining up with TRBD2. J lost 4 bases, V lost 3 bases, and 11 bases had no gene match. There are 18 residues in the CDR3. Germline V gives CDR1 SGHTA, CDR2 FQGTGA. CDR3 sequence (DNA): TGTGCCAGCAGCTTGGAGGCTAGCGGGGGGGCCAGGGCAGATACGCAGTATTTT. Its protein is CASSLEASGGARADTQYF.

This clone appeared a single time. The chain joins TRBV3-1 (or the pseudogene TRBV3-2) to TRBJ2-2, with D possibly being TRBD1 (6 bases). The CDR3 consists of 16 residues. Germline V lookup: CDR1 LGHDT, CDR2 YNNKEL (reference sequence). V gave up 4 bases and J gave up 4 bases, with 16 bases separating them. The CDR3 here is CASSLGTGLGTGELFF. CDR3 nucleotides: TGTGCCAGCAGCCTGGGAACAGGGCTGGGCACCGGGGAGCTGTTTTTT.

V gene TRBV7-9 combines with J gene TRBJ2-2; no clear D. Germline values: CDR1 SEHNR, CDR2 FQNEAQ (reference sequence). Trimming took off 3 bases at V and 3 bases at J, with 5 bases between the two ends. CDR3 length: 13 amino acids. CDR3 nucleotide sequence: TGTGCCAGCAGCTTCCTCGACACCGGGGAGCTGTTTTTT. Protein: CASSFLDTGELFF.

Here the CDR3 DNA reads TGTGCCAGCAGCCCAGCGGGGAGACAGCGGGTCTTCTATGGCTACACCTTC. The encoded protein is CASSPAGRQRVFYGYTF. The chain is built from TRBV28 and TRBJ1-2; D perhaps matches TRBD1 (5 bases). Per the germline V gene, CDR1 is MDHEN and CDR2 is SYDVKM. The CDR3 loop spans 17 amino acids. The V and J ends lost 6 bases and 4 bases respectively, with 24 bases between them.

The chain uses TRBV7-3 and TRBJ1-1; 10 nucleotides match TRBD1. Trimming removed 5 bases from V and 5 bases from J; junction bases left unmatched: 2. Germline CDR1 SGHTA, CDR2 FQGTGA. This CDR3 has 13 residues. The CDR3 region is CASSRTGGTEAFF. The CDR3 region has the DNA TGTGCCAGCAGCCGGACAGGGGGAACTGAAGCTTTCTTT.

V and J are TRBV28 and TRBJ1-5; D is perhaps TRBD1 (5 bases). V gave up 6 bases and J gave up 2 bases, with 11 bases separating them. Germline assignment: CDR1 MDHEN and CDR2 SYDVKM. The CDR3 extends over 14 amino acids. The chain's CDR3 is CASSGTGGNQPQHF. The CDR3 DNA reads TGTGCCAGCAGCGGAACAGGAGGCAATCAGCCCCAGCATTTT.

The rearrangement uses TRBV4-1 and TRBJ2-5; TRBD2 aligns across 13 bases. This CDR3 is 16 amino acids long. V lost 3 bases and J lost 3; bases outside the gene matches: 4. Germline V gives CDR1 MGHRA, CDR2 YSYEKL. The DNA for the CDR3 is TGCGCCAGCAGCCAGTACGGGACTAGCGGGGAAGAGACCCAGTACTTC. Protein: CASSQYGTSGEETQYF.

The rearrangement uses TRBV5-1 and TRBJ1-2; 9 bases align to TRBD1. This CDR3 contains 15 residues. J was trimmed by 7 bases and V by 0 bases; bases with no gene match: 7. Germline CDR1 SGHRS, CDR2 YFSETQ. CDR3 sequence reads: CASSLASDRGGGYTF. For the CDR3, the DNA is TGCGCCAGCAGCTTGGCCTCGGACAGGGGTGGTGGCTACACCTTC.

This clone was seen a few times. This chain connects TRBV7-7 to TRBJ2-5; D not certain. Trimming pared 5 bases from V and 7 bases from J, leaving 11 bases between. The CDR3 extends over 12 amino acids. Germline lookup yields CDR1 SSHAT and CDR2 FNYEAQ (reference sequence). The DNA for the CDR3 is TGTGCCAGCAGCCCACCCCTAGGGACCCAGTACTTC. Translation gives CASSPPLGTQYF. Looking up the rest from reference TRBV7-7 and TRBJ2-5 gives the full variable domain: GAGVSQSPRYKVTKRGQDVTLRCDPISSHATLYWYQQALGQGPEFLTYFNYEAQPDKSGLPSDRFSAERPEGSISTLTIQRTEQRDSAMYRCASSPPLGTQYFGPGTRLLVL.

The rearrangement links TRBV5-1 to TRBJ2-3; 7 positions agree with TRBD1. The germline V gene encodes CDR1 SGHRS and CDR2 YFSETQ. This CDR3 region has 15 residues. After removal of 2 bases from V and 0 bases from J, the junction contained 3 bases not matched to a gene. CDR3 nucleotides: TGCGCCAGCAGCTTTACAGGGGCTAGCACAGATACGCAGTATTTT. Amino acids: CASSFTGASTDTQYF.

The V call is TRBV9, the J call TRBJ2-2; a possible D gene is TRBD1 (6 bases). The V end lost 0 bases, the J end lost 8 bases, and 14 bases lay between the germline ends. The CDR3 sequence is 15 residues long. CDR1 and CDR2 (germline): SGDLS, YYNGEE. CDR3 coding DNA: TGTGCCAGCAGCGTAGGGATCGAAGGGGGTGGGGAGCTGTTTTTT. It translates to CASSVGIEGGGELFF. Using reference TRBV9 and TRBJ2-2 for the parts outside the CDR3, the full variable domain is DSGVTQTPKHLITATGQRVTLRCSPRSGDLSVYWYQQSLDQGLQFLIQYYNGEERAKGNILERFSAQQFPDLHSELNLSSLELGDSALYFCASSVGIEGGGELFFGEGSRLTVL.

V gene TRBV28 combines with J gene TRBJ1-2, with D possibly TRBD1 on 6 matching bases. V was pared by 6 bases and J by 2 bases, with 16 bases between. CDR3 length equals 15 residues. Germline CDR1 is MDHEN and CDR2 is SYDVKM. The CDR3 DNA follows: TGTGCCAGCAGCTCCCGGGGGGGGGCGAACTATGGCTACACCTTC. As protein: CASSSRGGANYGYTF.

This sequence joins TRBV11-2 and TRBJ2-3; TRBD2 agrees at 9 bases. This CDR3 has 16 amino acids. V shed 2 bases, J shed 4 bases, and the junction held 7 bases outside the gene matches. Germline loops: CDR1 SGHAT, CDR2 FQNNGV. CDR3 coding DNA: TGTGCCAGCAGCTTAAGGTCTAGCGGGACCCCAGATACGCAGTATTTT. Its protein is CASSLRSSGTPDTQYF.

The chain uses TRBV5-1 and TRBJ2-5; 9 positions match TRBD1. The germline V gene encodes CDR1 SGHRS and CDR2 YFSETQ. The CDR3 has 14 amino acids. The V segment lost 1 base and the J segment 7 bases; nucleotides outside the gene matches: 5. The CDR3 region is CASSLLGQGGTQYF. For the CDR3, the DNA is TGCGCCAGCAGCTTGTTGGGACAGGGTGGGACCCAGTACTTC.

The rearrangement uses TRBV9 and TRBJ2-7; 8 bases are a match to TRBD1. Trimming removed 4 bases from V and 2 bases from J; junction bases left unmatched: 11. In germline, CDR1 is SGDLS, CDR2 YYNGEE. The CDR3 loop spans 16 amino acids. The CDR3 sequence: CASSHLSGGAPYEQYF. CDR3 coding DNA: TGTGCCAGCAGCCACCTCTCAGGGGGCGCGCCCTACGAGCAGTACTTC.

J is TRBJ2-7 and V is TRBV6-5; 9 positions match TRBD2. The CDR3 spans 15 residues. Germline CDR1 is MNHEY and CDR2 is SVGAGI. Trimming at V came to 6 bases and at J to 0 bases, leaving 6 bases not matched to a gene. The CDR3 nucleotides read TGTGCCAGCAGGGTAGCGGGGGCAAGCTCCTACGAGCAGTACTTC. Amino acids: CASRVAGASSYEQYF.

This clone came up a few times. V and J are TRBV4-1 and TRBJ1-4; the D is unclear. CDR3 length equals 16 residues. The ends were cut back, 0 bases at V and 0 bases at J, with 8 bases in the middle. Germline assignment: CDR1 MGHRA and CDR2 YSYEKL. This CDR3 is CASSQDLSPTNEKLFF. The CDR3 DNA reads as TGCGCCAGCAGCCAAGATTTGAGTCCAACTAATGAAAAACTGTTTTTT.

The V gene is TRBV27, the J gene TRBJ2-3, with 10 bases identical to TRBD2. This CDR3 spans 15 amino acids. CDR1 is MNHEY, CDR2 SMNVEV, per germline (reference sequence). The V segment lost 6 bases and the J segment 9 bases; nucleotides outside the gene matches: 12. The CDR3 nucleotides read TGTGCCAGCAGCCCCGATAGCGGGGGGCATCGGACGCAGTATTTT. Translating it yields CASSPDSGGHRTQYF.

This chain's CDR3 is CASSPHPGQKNTGELFF. CDR3 DNA: TGTGCCAGCAGTCCCCACCCGGGACAGAAGAACACCGGGGAGCTGTTTTTT. The genes are TRBV28 and TRBJ2-2; 7 bases are shared with TRBD1. Unmatched junction bases numbered 10, after V lost 5 bases and J lost 1 base. The CDR3 loop spans 17 amino acids. The germline V gene has CDR1 MDHEN and CDR2 SYDVKM.

This chain connects TRBV2 to TRBJ1-1; D gene uncertain. V gave up 8 bases and J gave up 7 bases, with 8 bases separating them. The V gene's germline CDR1 is SNHLY and CDR2 FYNNEI. The length of the CDR3 is 10 residues. The CDR3 region is CASAEVEAFF. CDR3 nucleotide sequence: TGTGCCAGCGCAGAGGTTGAAGCTTTCTTT.

V and J are TRBV5-1 and TRBJ1-6; D gene unclear. Per the germline V gene, CDR1 is SGHRS and CDR2 is YFSETQ. The CDR3 length is 13 residues. Trimming pared 0 bases from V and 9 bases from J, leaving 7 bases between. The CDR3 DNA sequence: TGCGCCAGCAGCTTGGTCGCGGGTTCACCCCTCCACTTT. Encoded protein: CASSLVAGSPLHF.